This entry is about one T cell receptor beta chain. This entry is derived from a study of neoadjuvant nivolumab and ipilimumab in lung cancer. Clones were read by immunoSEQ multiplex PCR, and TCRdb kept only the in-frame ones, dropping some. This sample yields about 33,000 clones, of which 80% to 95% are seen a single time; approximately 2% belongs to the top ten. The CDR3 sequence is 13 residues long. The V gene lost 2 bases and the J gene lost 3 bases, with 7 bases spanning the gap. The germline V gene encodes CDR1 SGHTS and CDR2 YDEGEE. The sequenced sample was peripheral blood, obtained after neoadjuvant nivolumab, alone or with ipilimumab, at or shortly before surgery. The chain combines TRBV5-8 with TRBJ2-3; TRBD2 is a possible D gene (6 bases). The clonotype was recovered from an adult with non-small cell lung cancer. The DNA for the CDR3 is TGTGCCAGCAGCTTTCGGGGGACAGATACGCAGTATTTT. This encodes CASSFRGTDTQYF.